What follows are 28 T cell receptor beta chains derived from one specimen sequenced in a study of cytomegalovirus exposure and HLA in healthy donors. Primers for the PCR totalled 60 Vbeta and 13 Jbeta. Here immunoSEQ multiplex PCR was the method, and the copy in TCRdb shows in-frame clones only, minus some. The sample includes about 190,000 clones, 80% to 85% seen only once; the top ten take about 6%. Sequenced input: PBMCs. The receptors were sampled from a man in his forties or fifties in good health and CMV-seropositive.

The chain combines TRBV5-4 with TRBJ2-5; D might be TRBD1 (7 bases). Trimming left V 4 bases short and J 5 bases short, with 12 bases between. This CDR3 comprises 13 residues. CDR1 is SGHNT, CDR2 YYREEE, per germline (reference sequence). The CDR3 reads CASSHSGGETQYF. DNA for the CDR3: TGTGCCAGCAGCCACTCAGGGGGGGAGACCCAGTACTTC.

The chain recombines TRBV5-1 with TRBJ2-3; no definite D call. Germline V lookup: CDR1 SGHRS, CDR2 YFSETQ. Trimming left V 0 bases short and J 0 bases short, with 5 bases between. This CDR3 is built from 14 residues. CDR3 sequence reads: CASSLVGSTDTQYF. CDR3 DNA sequence: TGCGCCAGCAGCTTGGTTGGCAGCACAGATACGCAGTATTTT. Drawing the rest from reference TRBV5-1 and TRBJ2-3, the complete variable domain is KAGVTQTPRYLIKTRGQQVTLSCSPISGHRSVSWYQQTPGQGLQFLFEYFSETQRNKGNFPGRFSGRQFSNSRSEMNVSTLELGDSALYLCASSLVGSTDTQYFGPGTRLTVL.

This clone was picked up a small number of times. This sequence joins TRBV29-1 and TRBJ2-7, with D perhaps TRBD1 (6 bases). Germline CDR1 reads SQVTM; CDR2 reads ANQGSEA. V was shortened by 6 bases and J by 6 bases, with 18 bases between the two germline ends. The CDR3 covers 13 residues. The CDR3 DNA reads TGCAGCGTCGATCTACAGGGATCCCTCGAGCAGTACTTC. Translation gives CSVDLQGSLEQYF.

In the case of this clone: One end of the junction is discordant with germline, which a read error may explain. The chain has TRBV5-4 and TRBJ2-5; TRBD2 matches 11 bases. The CDR3 is 15 amino acids. Germline V gives CDR1 SGHNT, CDR2 YYREEE (reference sequence). CDR3 sequence (DNA): TGCGCCAGCAGCCAGGGACTAGCGGTCGGAGAGACCCAGTACTTC. Its protein product is CASSQGLAVGETQYF.

V and J are TRBV4-3 and TRBJ1-4, with D possibly matching TRBD1 (6 bases). This CDR3 has 14 amino acids. Trimming took off 0 bases at V and 8 bases at J, with 10 bases between the two ends. Germline-derived CDR1 and CDR2 are LGHNA and YSLEER. This CDR3 is CASSQEGAGEKLFF. CDR3 bases: TGCGCCAGCAGCCAAGAGGGGGCTGGGGAAAAACTGTTTTTT.

The V gene is TRBV6-5, the J gene TRBJ1-1; TRBD1 might be the D (5 bases). The V gene's germline CDR1 is MNHEY and CDR2 SVGAGI. V dropped 4 bases and J dropped 1 base, with 16 bases sitting between them. The CDR3 is 16 residues long. CDR3 sequence (DNA): TGTGCCAGCAGTTCCCTCCACAGGACTACGAACACTGAAGCTTTCTTT. Its translation: CASSSLHRTTNTEAFF.

The count of this clone is one. This chain links TRBV9 with TRBJ2-3, with TRBD1 identical over 8 bases. The V gene end was trimmed by 4 bases and the J gene end by 4 bases; junction bases not matched to a gene: 11. The germline V gene encodes CDR1 SGDLS and CDR2 YYNGEE. The CDR3 is 16 residues long. The DNA for the CDR3 is TGTGCCAGCAGCCCCCGGACAGGGAGCATGGCAGATACGCAGTATTTT. Protein sequence: CASSPRTGSMADTQYF.

The chain is built from TRBV7-9 and TRBJ2-7; 9 bases match TRBD1. The CDR3 is 14 amino acids. In germline, CDR1 is SEHNR, CDR2 FQNEAQ (reference sequence). J gave up 5 bases and V 0 bases, and 2 bases lay outside the gene matches. In DNA, the CDR3 is TGTGCCAGCAGCTTAGCAGGACAGGGGCACGAGCAGTACTTC. Translation: CASSLAGQGHEQYF.

This clone was found once. This chain uses TRBV7-2 with TRBJ2-6, with D unclear. CDR3 length: 15 amino acids. CDR1 is SGHTA and CDR2 is FQGNSA in the germline V gene. V lost 1 base to trimming and J lost 1 base, with 5 bases between them. CDR3 loop: CASSLEQSGANVLTF. As DNA, the CDR3 is TGTGCCAGCAGCTTAGAACAGTCTGGGGCCAACGTCCTGACTTTC.

The genes are TRBV5-5 and TRBJ2-1; D not certain. V lost 0 bases to trimming and J lost 7 bases, with 5 bases between them. CDR1 is SGHKS and CDR2 is YYEKEE in the germline V gene (reference sequence). The CDR3 runs 12 residues. CDR3 sequence reads: CASSLAYNEQFF. CDR3 DNA: TGTGCCAGCAGCTTGGCTTATAATGAGCAGTTCTTC. Combining the CDR3 with reference TRBV5-5 and TRBJ2-1 gives the whole variable domain DAGVTQSPTHLIKTRGQQVTLRCSPISGHKSVSWYQQVLGQGPQFIFQYYEKEERGRGNFPDRFSARQFPNYSSELNVNALLLGDSALYLCASSLAYNEQFFGPGTRLTVL.

This clone was recorded a few times. V is TRBV19 and J is TRBJ1-1; 7 bases agree with TRBD1. The germline gives CDR1 LNHDA, CDR2 SQIVND (reference sequence). The CDR3 contains 14 residues. Germline trimming cut 3 bases from V and 4 bases from J; bases unmatched to any gene: 5. The CDR3 DNA reads as TGTGCCAGTAGTATCATCCAGGGGGGCACTGAAGCTTTCTTT. Its translation: CASSIIQGGTEAFF.

The chain is built from TRBV7-9 and TRBJ1-4; maybe TRBD1 (5 bases). V shed 7 bases and J shed 5 bases, with 14 bases lying between them. This CDR3 is 14 amino acids long. The germline gives CDR1 SEHNR, CDR2 FQNEAQ (reference sequence). CDR3 DNA sequence: TGTGCCAGCAACCGGGGGATCGGCAATGAAAAACTGTTTTTT. Translation: CASNRGIGNEKLFF.

The CDR3 nucleotides are TGTGCCAGCAGGGCAGGGGGTGGCAATCAGCCCCAGCATTTT. Amino acids: CASRAGGGNQPQHF. This chain links TRBV27 with TRBJ1-5, with TRBD1 identical over 7 bases. Germline loops: CDR1 MNHEY, CDR2 SMNVEV (reference sequence). The trim removed 6 bases at V and 2 bases at J, leaving 4 bases unmatched. The CDR3 has 14 residues.

J is TRBJ2-1 and V is TRBV18; 7 positions agree with TRBD1. Losses at the gene ends were 6 bases for V and 4 bases for J; bases not matched to a gene: 3. The CDR3 length is 13 residues. Germline loops: CDR1 KGHSH, CDR2 LQKENI. The chain's CDR3 is CASSPTGYNEQFF. The CDR3 nucleotides are TGTGCCAGCTCCCCGACAGGGTACAATGAGCAGTTCTTC.

This rearrangement joins TRBV6-5 to TRBJ2-5; D unclear. CDR1 and CDR2 (germline): MNHEY, SVGAGI. The V end was cut by 0 bases, the J end by 5 bases, with 13 bases between. The CDR3 covers 15 residues. The CDR3 DNA is TGTGCCAGCAGTTACTCGACCGGGTCGTTGGAGACCCAGTACTTC. It translates to CASSYSTGSLETQYF.

The DNA for the CDR3 is TGCGCCAGCAGCCCCTATAGGGGCGGTTCACCCCTCCACTTT. Its translation is CASSPYRGGSPLHF. The V call is TRBV4-3, the J call TRBJ1-6; TRBD1 might be the D (5 bases). Trimming pared 4 bases from V and 9 bases from J, leaving 13 bases between. Germline lookup yields CDR1 LGHNA and CDR2 YSLEER. The CDR3 contains 14 residues.

This clone was counted only a few times. The rearrangement joins TRBV29-1 to TRBJ1-2; 7 nucleotides agree with TRBD1. The CDR3 is 15 residues long. Per the germline V gene, CDR1 is SQVTM and CDR2 is ANQGSEA. J was trimmed by 1 base and V by 6 bases; bases with no gene match: 11. CDR3: CSVSRGSGGNYGYTF. In DNA form, the CDR3 reads TGCAGCGTGAGCCGGGGGTCAGGGGGTAACTATGGCTACACCTTC.

The chain has TRBV19 and TRBJ2-2; no definite D call. Per the germline V gene, CDR1 is LNHDA and CDR2 is SQIVND (reference sequence). CDR3 length equals 13 residues. V was pared by 0 bases and J by 5 bases, with 4 bases between. DNA of the CDR3: TGTGCCAGTAGTATAGATCTGACCGGGGAGCTGTTTTTT. Protein sequence: CASSIDLTGELFF.

This clone has a handful of counts. This chain links TRBV5-6 with TRBJ1-4; a possible D gene is TRBD1 (6 bases). The CDR3 spans 15 residues. Germline V gene sequence: CDR1 SGHDT, CDR2 YYEEEE. Trimming took 1 base from V and 8 from J, leaving 15 bases between them. DNA for the CDR3: TGTGCCAGCAGCTTGCGGGCCGGAAGGGGGGAAAAACTGTTTTTT. Amino acids: CASSLRAGRGEKLFF.

V gene TRBV19 combines with J gene TRBJ1-5; a possible D gene is TRBD1 (6 bases). Trimming took 6 bases from V and 6 from J, leaving 24 bases between them. Germline V gene sequence: CDR1 LNHDA, CDR2 SQIVND (reference sequence). The CDR3 has 17 amino acids. In DNA, the CDR3 is TGTGCCAGTAGCCCCCGACAGGCCACCCATCGGGGTCAGCCCCAGCATTTT. It is translated as CASSPRQATHRGQPQHF.

V usage is TRBV14 and J usage is TRBJ1-2; 9 bases align to TRBD1. Germline V gene sequence: CDR1 SGHDN, CDR2 FVKESK. This CDR3 is 16 amino acids long. With 6 bases clipped from V and 4 bases from J, the junction kept 12 bases outside the gene matches. DNA for the CDR3: TGTGCCAGCAGTCCCCGGGACAGGGTTCAGATCTATGGCTACACCTTC. As protein: CASSPRDRVQIYGYTF.

The rearrangement joins TRBV10-2 to TRBJ1-2; 9 nucleotides agree with TRBD1. The CDR3 is 13 residues long. CDR1 WSHSY and CDR2 SAAADI come from the germline V gene. Trimming cost V 1 base and J 12 bases; bases outside gene matches: 6. As DNA, the CDR3 is TGCGCCAGCAGTGAGTTCACAGGGGGCGAGCACACCTTC. Its translation: CASSEFTGGEHTF.

The chain is built from TRBV27 and TRBJ2-7; D is undetermined. V lost 5 bases and J 4 bases, leaving 15 bases between the germline ends. Germline-derived CDR1 and CDR2 are MNHEY and SMNVEV (reference sequence). CDR3 length: 14 amino acids. The CDR3 nucleotides read TGTGCCAGCAGTAGAGGTGCAGACTCGTACGAGCAGTACTTC. Translating it yields CASSRGADSYEQYF.

Only a few counts were recorded for this clone. The J gene is TRBJ1-1, the V gene TRBV6-5; no firm D call. The germline CDR1 and CDR2 sequences are MNHEY and SVGAGI. The CDR3 spans 16 residues. Trimming removed 0 bases from V and 3 bases from J, with 14 bases in between. The CDR3 loop reads CASSYSRGRPDTEAFF. CDR3 in DNA: TGTGCCAGCAGTTACTCGAGAGGTCGACCGGACACTGAAGCTTTCTTT.

This rearrangement joins TRBV15 to TRBJ1-1, with a tentative D call TRBD1 (5 bases). The germline V and J ends were trimmed by 0 bases and 4 bases, with 15 bases remaining between them. CDR3 length: 16 residues. Germline CDR1 and CDR2: LNHNV and YYDKDF (reference sequence). This chain's CDR3 is CATSRDSQVPGTEAFF. The CDR3 nucleotides are TGTGCCACCAGCAGAGACTCACAGGTGCCGGGCACTGAAGCTTTCTTT.

V gene TRBV5-4 combines with J gene TRBJ2-3; 11 bases are a match to TRBD2. Germline V lookup: CDR1 SGHNT, CDR2 YYREEE (reference sequence). This CDR3 comprises 18 residues. V trimming: 4 bases; J trimming: 5 bases; junction bases outside the gene matches: 15. CDR3 DNA sequence: TGTGCCAGCAGCGGTGAACCGGGACTAGCGGACATGGGAGATACGCAGTATTTT. Its protein product is CASSGEPGLADMGDTQYF.

The gene calls are TRBV19 and TRBJ1-5; D not certain. The CDR3 sequence is 13 residues long. CDR1 is LNHDA and CDR2 is SQIVND in the germline V gene (reference sequence). V was shortened by 7 bases and J by 1 base, with 8 bases between the two germline ends. In DNA, the CDR3 is TGTGCCAGTAAGGAGTACAGCAATCAGCCCCAGCATTTT. This codes for CASKEYSNQPQHF.

The chain links TRBV6-6 to TRBJ1-1; TRBD1 is a possible D gene (6 bases). The CDR3 covers 14 residues. The germline V gene has CDR1 MNHNY and CDR2 SVGAGI (reference sequence). Trimming pared 6 bases from V and 6 bases from J, leaving 17 bases between. The DNA for the CDR3 is TGTGCCAGCAGACAGGGAGACCAGGTGGCTGAAGCTTTCTTT. Its protein product is CASRQGDQVAEAFF.